The subject of this entry is one TCR beta chain. These data are taken from a study of shared clonotypes between healthy human individuals. The repertoire was sequenced with immunoSEQ multiplex PCR; TCRdb's copy has only in-frame clones and lacks some. The table includes about half a million clones, around 80% detected once. Germline V gives CDR1 SGDLS, CDR2 YYNGEE. The CDR3 extends over 15 amino acids. Trimming removed 3 bases from V and 4 bases from J; junction bases left unmatched: 7. The source is a woman aged 40 to 49 in good health. Some clones in this sample may be carry-over from other donors' samples. The chain carries TRBV9 and TRBJ1-1, with 9 bases that match TRBD1. The sample comprised PBMCs. The CDR3 DNA reads TGTGCCAGCAGCGCCCAACAGGGGGCGATCACTGAAGCTTTCTTT. Amino acids: CASSAQQGAITEAFF.